These 18 T cell receptor beta chains were sequenced from one sample in a study of blood T cell repertoires in COVID-19. Method: immunoSEQ multiplex PCR; TCRdb's copy keeps in-frame clones and lacks some. Here the sample spans 86,000 or so clones, approximately 86% being singletons. Sequenced sample: peripheral blood. The origin of the receptors is a middle-aged man with active or convalescent COVID-19.

The chain couples TRBV3-1 (or the pseudogene TRBV3-2) to TRBJ2-3; TRBD1 might be the D (5 bases). The CDR3 length is 14 residues. CDR1 and CDR2 from the germline V gene are LGHDT and YNNKEL (reference sequence). Between the trimmed V and J ends, which lost 7 bases and 2 bases, there was a span of 13 bases. CDR3 residues: CASTRAGNTDTQYF. The CDR3 DNA reads TGTGCCAGCACCAGGGCAGGCAACACAGATACGCAGTATTTT.

Only one count was recorded for this clone. The J gene is TRBJ1-2, the V gene TRBV18; 7 nucleotides agree with TRBD1. The CDR3 loop spans 14 amino acids. The trim removed 3 bases at V and 6 bases at J, leaving 7 bases unmatched. Germline V gives CDR1 KGHSH, CDR2 LQKENI. The CDR3 bases are TGTGCCAGCTCACCTAACAGGGGCGGCGATGGCTACACCTTC. Encoded protein: CASSPNRGGDGYTF. The full variable domain, rest sourced from reference TRBV18 and TRBJ1-2, is NAGVMQNPRHLVRRRGQEARLRCSPMKGHSHVYWYRQLPEEGLKFMVYLQKENIIDESGMPKERFSAEFPKEGPSILRIQQVVRGDSAAYFCASSPNRGGDGYTFGSGTRLTVV.

This clone was detected only once. The chain couples TRBV6-5 to TRBJ1-1, with 7 bases lining up with TRBD1. Germline trimming cut 4 bases from V and 6 bases from J; bases unmatched to any gene: 5. The CDR3 has 13 residues. Germline CDR1 is MNHEY and CDR2 is SVGAGI. CDR3 nucleotide sequence: TGTGCCAGCAGTTTAATTCAGGGGGCTGAAGCTTTCTTT. Translated: CASSLIQGAEAFF.

The chain links TRBV5-3 to TRBJ2-5; TRBD2 aligns across 14 bases. TRBV5-3 counts as an open reading frame of uncertain function. Unmatched junction bases numbered 4, after V lost 4 bases and J lost 2 bases. CDR3 length equals 16 residues. CDR3 DNA: TGTGCCAGAAGCACTAGACTAGCGGGGGGGCAAGAGACCCAGTACTTC. Protein product: CARSTRLAGGQETQYF.

The chain has TRBV5-5 and TRBJ2-3, with a weak D call TRBD1 (6 bases). The length of the CDR3 is 14 residues. The V and J ends lost 2 bases and 6 bases respectively, with 13 bases between them. CDR1 is SGHKS, CDR2 YYEKEE, per germline (reference sequence). CDR3 in DNA: TGTGCCAGCAGCTTAAGGGTGGGGGCGGATACGCAGTATTTT. Its translation: CASSLRVGADTQYF.

This sequence joins TRBV11-3 and TRBJ2-1, with 9 nucleotides matching TRBD1. The CDR3 spans 15 residues. CDR1 SGHNT and CDR2 YENEEA come from the germline V gene. V dropped 5 bases and J dropped 5; count of bases not matched to a gene: 7. The chain's CDR3 is CASSRRTGEDNEQFF. CDR3 in DNA: TGTGCCAGCAGCCGGCGGACAGGGGAAGACAATGAGCAGTTCTTC.

The V gene is TRBV5-1, the J gene TRBJ1-1, with 8 bases lining up with TRBD1. The CDR3 has 14 residues. With 4 bases clipped from V and 1 base from J, the junction kept 3 bases outside the gene matches. Germline V lookup: CDR1 SGHRS, CDR2 YFSETQ. In DNA, the CDR3 is TGCGCCAGCAGCAGGACAGGGACGAACACTGAAGCTTTCTTT. The encoded protein is CASSRTGTNTEAFF.

The rearrangement uses TRBV5-1 and TRBJ2-5, with TRBD2 matching 7 bases. This CDR3 region has 16 residues. The V gene's germline CDR1 is SGHRS and CDR2 YFSETQ. V shed 4 bases and J 4 bases; nucleotides not matched to a gene: 13. The DNA of the CDR3 is TGCGCCAGCAGCGTAACCGGGACTATCCTTGGAGAGACCCAGTACTTC. As protein: CASSVTGTILGETQYF.

The V call is TRBV6-4, the J call TRBJ1-4; D possibly corresponds to TRBD1 (6 bases). From germline, CDR1 is MRHNA and CDR2 SNTAGT. Trimming stripped 3 bases from V and 5 bases from J, with 10 bases between. The CDR3 sequence is 14 residues long. The CDR3 is CASSEQGGNEKLFF. CDR3 DNA sequence: TGTGCCAGCAGTGAACAGGGAGGGAATGAAAAACTGTTTTTT.

The chain is built from TRBV7-2 and TRBJ1-6; 9 positions agree with TRBD1. Germline V gene lookup returns CDR1 SGHTA and CDR2 FQGNSA. The V gene end was trimmed by 3 bases and the J gene end by 5 bases; junction bases not matched to a gene: 2. CDR3 length equals 15 residues. The DNA for the CDR3 is TGTGCCAGCAGCTTCGGGACAGGGAATAATTCACCCCTCCACTTT. As protein: CASSFGTGNNSPLHF.

This rearrangement joins TRBV7-9 to TRBJ1-1; D gene uncertain. The CDR3 runs 15 residues. The germline gives CDR1 SEHNR, CDR2 FQNEAQ (reference sequence). V was cut by 2 bases and J by 1 base, with 11 bases left in between. This chain's CDR3 is CASSLQLTGNTEAFF. The CDR3 nucleotides read TGTGCCAGCAGCTTACAGTTGACGGGGAACACTGAAGCTTTCTTT.

This clone was counted only a few times. The chain links TRBV12-3 or TRBV12-4 to TRBJ2-3, with D unclear. This CDR3 comprises 13 residues. The V gene lost 7 bases and the J gene lost 6 bases, with 14 bases spanning the gap. Written as DNA, the CDR3 is TGTGCCAGCACCCTACGGGTCGGGGATACGCAGTATTTT. It yields the protein CASTLRVGDTQYF.

The chain employs TRBV7-9 and TRBJ2-7, with 10 bases fitting TRBD1. The CDR3 runs to 15 residues. V gave up 5 bases and J gave up 2 bases; unmatched junction bases: 6. Germline assignment: CDR1 SEHNR and CDR2 FQNEAQ (reference sequence). The CDR3 bases are TGTGCCAGCAGCGCGCCGGGACAGGGGACCTACGAGCAGTACTTC. Its protein is CASSAPGQGTYEQYF.

The gene calls are TRBV18 and TRBJ2-1, with D possibly TRBD2 on 6 matching bases. In germline, CDR1 is KGHSH, CDR2 LQKENI. Trimming left V 3 bases short and J 8 bases short, with 11 bases between. The length of the CDR3 is 13 residues. CDR3: CASSPVGEDEQFF. CDR3 in DNA: TGTGCCAGCTCACCCGTGGGGGAGGATGAGCAGTTCTTC.

The chain carries TRBV5-5 and TRBJ1-2; 7 bases agree with TRBD1. The CDR3 totals 14 residues. CDR1 is SGHKS and CDR2 is YYEKEE in the germline V gene (reference sequence). Trimming took 4 bases from V and 4 from J; bases not matched to a gene: 7. CDR3 in DNA: TGTGCCAGCAGCCCAGAGGGACAGTCCTATGGCTACACCTTC. Its protein is CASSPEGQSYGYTF.

The V gene is TRBV28, the J gene TRBJ1-2; 7 bases line up with TRBD1. V lost 6 bases and J lost 2; bases outside the gene matches: 6. The germline V gene has CDR1 MDHEN and CDR2 SYDVKM. The CDR3 runs to 14 residues. CDR3 in DNA: TGTGCCAGCAGATCCGGGACAGTGAACTATGGCTACACCTTC. Translating it yields CASRSGTVNYGYTF.

This sequence joins TRBV16 and TRBJ1-6; D is undetermined. The V gene lost 7 bases and the J gene lost 6 bases, with 13 bases spanning the gap. Per germline, CDR1 KGHSY and CDR2 FQNENV. The CDR3 length is 14 residues. CDR3 nucleotides: TGTGCCAGCACCCCAAGTCGGGTTAATTCACCCCTCCACTTT. It translates to CASTPSRVNSPLHF.

The CDR3 DNA is TGTGCCAGCACAGACCGGCGGGCCAAAAACATTCAGTACTTC. Translating gives CASTDRRAKNIQYF. This rearrangement joins TRBV6-5 to TRBJ2-4, with unresolved D. Looked up from germline, CDR1 is MNHEY and CDR2 is SVGAGI. The CDR3 spans 14 residues. V lost 7 bases to trimming and J lost 1 base, with 11 bases between them.